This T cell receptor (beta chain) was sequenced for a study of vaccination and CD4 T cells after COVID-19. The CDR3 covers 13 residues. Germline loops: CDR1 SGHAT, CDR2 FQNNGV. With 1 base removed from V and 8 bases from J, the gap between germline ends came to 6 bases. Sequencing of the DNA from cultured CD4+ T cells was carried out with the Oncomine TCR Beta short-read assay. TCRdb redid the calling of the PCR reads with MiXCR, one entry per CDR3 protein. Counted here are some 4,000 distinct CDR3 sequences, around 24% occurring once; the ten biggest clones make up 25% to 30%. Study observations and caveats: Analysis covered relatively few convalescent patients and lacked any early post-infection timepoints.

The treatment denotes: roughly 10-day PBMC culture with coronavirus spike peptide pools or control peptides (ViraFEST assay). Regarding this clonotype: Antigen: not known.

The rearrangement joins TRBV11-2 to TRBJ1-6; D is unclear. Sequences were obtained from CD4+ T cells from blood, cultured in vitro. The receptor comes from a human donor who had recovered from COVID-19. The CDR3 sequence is CASSLVPDSPLHF. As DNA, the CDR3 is TGTGCCAGCAGCTTAGTGCCTGATTCACCCCTCCACTTT.